The clone carrying this TCR beta chain has just a few counts. This specimen belongs to a study of blood T cell repertoires in COVID-19. The overall study: Spain, Italy and the United States supplied samples that represented acute and convalescent COVID-19. The analysed material was cDNA or gDNA that came from T cells, B-cell-depleted T cells, or PBMCs.

The V gene lost 4 bases and the J gene lost 5 bases, with 12 bases spanning the gap. This CDR3 has 14 residues. Germline V lookup: CDR1 SGDLS, CDR2 YYNGEE. A Seattle source enrolled patients during active infection and followed them longitudinally. Source study methods: Estimates of nucleated cell counts were drawn from the amplification of reference gene primers. Repertoires were generated with immunoSEQ multiplex PCR, while TCRdb's copy carries only in-frame clones and drops some. Clone size and the V and J calls come from that table; the DNA yielded D and trimming. Of 10,000 to 15,000 clones listed, around 70% are singletons.

The chain carries TRBV9 and TRBJ1-4; D possibly corresponds to TRBD1 (5 bases). The clonotype comes from a man in his fifties or sixties with COVID-19, enrolled during active disease. Sequenced: peripheral blood. The CDR3 sequence is CASSPGVSNEKLFF. CDR3 DNA sequence: TGTGCCAGCAGCCCGGGGGTGAGCAATGAAAAACTGTTTTTT.